The clone carrying this T cell receptor (beta chain) was counted once. The entry originates in a study of shared clonotypes between healthy human individuals. CD45RO negativity and positive selection for CCR7 defined naive CD8 cells, a population that excluded terminally differentiated effector memory CD45RA+ cells. TCRdb keeps only in-frame clones here, not all; method: immunoSEQ multiplex PCR. Of about 820,000 clones in the sample, about 92% were seen once. V was trimmed by 5 bases and J by 4 bases, leaving 15 bases between them. Germline V gene lookup returns CDR1 MNHEY and CDR2 SVGAGI. The CDR3 has 15 amino acids.

The sequenced material came from naive CD8+ T cells sorted from blood. This chain joins TRBV6-5 and TRBJ2-1; TRBD1 or TRBD2 may be the D gene (5 bases each). This receptor was obtained from a young man in good health. CDR3 region: CASSPTGAYYNEQFF. Written as DNA, the CDR3 is TGTGCCAGCAGTCCCACCGGGGCATATTACAATGAGCAGTTCTTC.